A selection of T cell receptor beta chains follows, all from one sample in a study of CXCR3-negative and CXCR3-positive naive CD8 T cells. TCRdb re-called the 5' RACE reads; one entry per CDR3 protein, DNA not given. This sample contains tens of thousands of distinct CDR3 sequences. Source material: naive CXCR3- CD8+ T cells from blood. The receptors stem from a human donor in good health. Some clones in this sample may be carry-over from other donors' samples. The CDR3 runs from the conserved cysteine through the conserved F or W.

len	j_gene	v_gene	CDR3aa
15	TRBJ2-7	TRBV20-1	CSAGVVGPLSYEQYF
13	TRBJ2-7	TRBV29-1	CSVEEGADYEQYF
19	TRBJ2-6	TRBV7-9	CASSHPTGLAVTGANVLTF
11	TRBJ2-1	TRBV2	CASQPGFEQFF
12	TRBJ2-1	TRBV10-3	CAISETSDEQFF
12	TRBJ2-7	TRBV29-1	CSVALGMGEQYF
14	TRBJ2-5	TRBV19	CASSFRDFRETQYF
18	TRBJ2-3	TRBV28	CASSFTLGAVSSTDTQYF
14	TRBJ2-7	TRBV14	CASSQLTGLGEQYF
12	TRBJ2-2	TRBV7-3	CASLGTSGELFF
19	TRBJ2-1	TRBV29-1	CSVPPIWRAKAGPYNEQFF
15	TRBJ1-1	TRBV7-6	CASSLGREGGPEAFF
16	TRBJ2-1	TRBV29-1	CSVQPPTSGVGHEQFF
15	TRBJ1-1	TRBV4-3	CASSPGTGENTEAFF
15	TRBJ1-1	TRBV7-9	CASSASGAMNTEAFF
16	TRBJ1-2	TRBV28	CASSMRTGQANYGYTF
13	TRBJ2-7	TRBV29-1	CSVGQPSSYEQYF
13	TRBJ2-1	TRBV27	CASSGHTYNEQFF
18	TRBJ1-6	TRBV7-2	CASSLDPQGEGYNSPLHF
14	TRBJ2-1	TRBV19	CASSMGSRTDEQFF